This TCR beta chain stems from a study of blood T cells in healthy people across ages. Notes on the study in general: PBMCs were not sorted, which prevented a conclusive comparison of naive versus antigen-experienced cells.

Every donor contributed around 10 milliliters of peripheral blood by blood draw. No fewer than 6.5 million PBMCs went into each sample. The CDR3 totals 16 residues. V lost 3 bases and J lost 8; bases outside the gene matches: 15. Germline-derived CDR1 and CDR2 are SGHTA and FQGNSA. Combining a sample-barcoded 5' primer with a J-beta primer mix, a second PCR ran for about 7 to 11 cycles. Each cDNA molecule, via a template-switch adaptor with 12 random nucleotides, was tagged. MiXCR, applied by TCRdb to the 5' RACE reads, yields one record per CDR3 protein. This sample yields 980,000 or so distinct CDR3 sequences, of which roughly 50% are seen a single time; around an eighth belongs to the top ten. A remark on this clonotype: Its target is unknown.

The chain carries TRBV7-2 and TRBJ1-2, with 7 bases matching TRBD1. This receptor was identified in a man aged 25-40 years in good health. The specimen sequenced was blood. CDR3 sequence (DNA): TGTGCCAGCAGCTTGGCACCCGGGACAGCGGTCCTCGGCTACACCTTC. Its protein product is CASSLAPGTAVLGYTF.